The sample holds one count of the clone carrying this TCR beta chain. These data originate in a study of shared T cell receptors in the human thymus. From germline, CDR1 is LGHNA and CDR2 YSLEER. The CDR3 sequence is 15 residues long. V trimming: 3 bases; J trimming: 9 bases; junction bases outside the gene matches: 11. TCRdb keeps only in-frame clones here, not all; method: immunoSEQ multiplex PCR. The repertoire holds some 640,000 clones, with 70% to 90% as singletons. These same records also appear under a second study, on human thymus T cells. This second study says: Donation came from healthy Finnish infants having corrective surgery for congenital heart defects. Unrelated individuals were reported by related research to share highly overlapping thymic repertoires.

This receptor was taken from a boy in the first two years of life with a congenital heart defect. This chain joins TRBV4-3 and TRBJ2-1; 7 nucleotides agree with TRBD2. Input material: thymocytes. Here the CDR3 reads CASSQDDEGGSEQFF. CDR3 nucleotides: TGCGCCAGCAGCCAGGACGATGAGGGCGGGAGTGAGCAGTTCTTC.